The T cell receptor beta chain under discussion was sequenced for a study of blood T cell repertoires in COVID-19. Germline V gene lookup returns CDR1 GTSNPN and CDR2 SVGIG (reference sequence). The CDR3 has 20 amino acids. V shed 2 bases, J shed 7 bases, and the junction held 21 bases outside the gene matches. Here immunoSEQ multiplex PCR was the method, and the copy in TCRdb shows in-frame clones only, minus some. Of hundreds of thousands of clones in the sample, roughly nine tenths were seen once. Participants' own reports of clinical history determined their cohort assignment. Either two negative PCRs, clearance, or symptom resolution qualified Cohort 3 donors as recovered.

The receptor comes from a man aged 60 to 69 who had recovered from COVID-19. J is TRBJ1-6 and V is TRBV30; TRBD1 matches at 9 bases. Sequenced sample: PBMCs or T cells enriched from blood (not recorded which). The chain's CDR3 is CAWSRIRTGDFQRWNSPLHF. The CDR3 coding sequence is TGTGCCTGGAGTCGTATAAGGACAGGGGACTTTCAACGATGGAATTCACCCCTCCACTTT.